These 26 T cell receptor beta chains share one sample of origin, sequenced in a study of cytomegalovirus exposure and HLA in healthy donors. In the PCR, 60 Vbeta and 13 Jbeta primers were used. TCRdb keeps only in-frame clones here, not all; method: immunoSEQ multiplex PCR. The sample lists roughly 140,000 clones, less than 65% occurring once. Sequenced: PBMCs. All receptors come from a young woman in good health and CMV-seropositive.

The gene calls are TRBV23-1 and TRBJ2-5, with D possibly matching TRBD1 (6 bases). TRBV23-1 is identified as an open reading frame with a role that is uncertain. Trimming removed 4 bases at V and 4 bases at J, with 16 bases between. This CDR3 comprises 15 residues. CDR3 amino acids: CASSPNPQGRETQYF. The CDR3 region has the DNA TGCGCCAGCAGTCCAAATCCCCAGGGGCGAGAGACCCAGTACTTC.

This chain links TRBV5-6 with TRBJ2-7; the match to TRBD2 covers 8 bases. CDR1 and CDR2 (germline): SGHDT, YYEEEE. The CDR3 is 16 residues long. The V gene end was trimmed by 4 bases and the J gene end by 3 bases; junction bases not matched to a gene: 12. The CDR3 nucleotides read TGTGCCAGCAGCCCCGTCGGTAGCGGGGCGAGCTACGAGCAGTACTTC. Translation gives CASSPVGSGASYEQYF.

This sequence joins TRBV4-1 and TRBJ2-1, with D possibly matching TRBD1 (7 bases). CDR3 length equals 12 residues. With 3 bases removed from V and 14 bases from J, the gap between germline ends came to 14 bases. Germline V gives CDR1 MGHRA, CDR2 YSYEKL. The DNA of the CDR3 is TGCGCCAGCAGCCAGTATCAGGGGGGAAAGTTCTTC. It codes for CASSQYQGGKFF.

The chain couples TRBV10-3 to TRBJ1-1; a weak D match, TRBD1 (5 bases). This CDR3 is built from 15 residues. Germline V lookup: CDR1 ENHRY, CDR2 SYGVKD. Deletions cut 1 base from V and 3 bases from J, with 12 bases between. This chain's CDR3 is CAISELAGWDTEAFF. The CDR3 DNA reads TGTGCCATCAGTGAGTTGGCAGGGTGGGACACTGAAGCTTTCTTT.

The V call is TRBV7-3, the J call TRBJ2-5, with 8 bases identical to TRBD1. Germline lookup yields CDR1 SGHTA and CDR2 FQGTGA. J lost 5 bases, V lost 5 bases, and 10 bases had no gene match. The CDR3 length is 15 residues. CDR3: CASSPGQANRETQYF. In DNA, the CDR3 is TGTGCCAGCAGCCCGGGACAGGCAAATAGGGAGACCCAGTACTTC.

This clone was recorded a few times. J is TRBJ1-4 and V is TRBV2, with D unresolved. Germline V lookup: CDR1 SNHLY, CDR2 FYNNEI. Trimming left V 4 bases short and J 5 bases short, with 14 bases between. This CDR3 is 15 amino acids long. CDR3 coding DNA: TGTGCCAGCAGTGGCCTAACTGTACCGAATGAAAAACTGTTTTTT. Translation: CASSGLTVPNEKLFF.

The chain joins TRBV2 to TRBJ2-5; the D is unclear. Trimming cost V 7 bases and J 2 bases, with 11 bases left between them. Germline-derived CDR1 and CDR2 are SNHLY and FYNNEI. The CDR3 is 13 amino acids. CDR3 sequence reads: CASTRVLQETQYF. The CDR3 DNA reads TGTGCCAGCACCCGGGTTTTACAAGAGACCCAGTACTTC.

This clone has a handful of counts. The V gene is TRBV13, the J gene TRBJ1-1, with D unclear. Trimming stripped 1 base from V and 11 bases from J, with 8 bases between. This CDR3 comprises 11 residues. Germline V gives CDR1 PRHDT, CDR2 FYEKMQ (reference sequence). This chain's CDR3 is CASSLVHNAFF. CDR3 sequence (DNA): TGTGCCAGCAGCTTAGTACATAACGCTTTCTTT.

Here the CDR3 reads CASSFVGRVSGNYGYTF. The CDR3 bases are TGTGCCAGCAGTTTTGTCGGCAGGGTCTCTGGAAACTATGGCTACACCTTC. V usage is TRBV28 and J usage is TRBJ1-2, with a tentative D call TRBD1 (5 bases). Between the trimmed V and J ends, which lost 3 bases and 2 bases, there was a span of 19 bases. Per germline, CDR1 MDHEN and CDR2 SYDVKM. This CDR3 spans 17 amino acids.

This clone was recorded a few times. J is TRBJ1-1 and V is TRBV28, with no clear D. CDR1 is MDHEN, CDR2 SYDVKM, per germline. The CDR3 length is 14 residues. Trimming pared 8 bases from V and 4 bases from J, leaving 17 bases between. This CDR3 reads CASEPPGVGTEAFF. Written as DNA, the CDR3 is TGTGCCAGCGAACCTCCCGGGGTGGGCACTGAAGCTTTCTTT.

This clone turned up a few times. V gene TRBV13 combines with J gene TRBJ1-2; 7 nucleotides match TRBD1. This CDR3 is 16 amino acids long. Per the germline V gene, CDR1 is PRHDT and CDR2 is FYEKMQ (reference sequence). J gave up 5 bases and V 3 bases, and 12 bases lay outside the gene matches. CDR3 region: CASSFTGQSIFYGYTF. The CDR3 bases are TGTGCCAGCAGCTTCACGGGACAGTCAATATTTTATGGCTACACCTTC.

The V and J genes are TRBV29-1 and TRBJ2-1, with D possibly being TRBD2 (5 bases). The germline gives CDR1 SQVTM, CDR2 ANQGSEA. This CDR3 spans 14 amino acids. The V end lost 3 bases, the J end lost 0 bases, and 9 bases lay between the germline ends. CDR3 coding DNA: TGCAGCGTTGATCGGGGTAGCTCCTACAATGAGCAGTTCTTC. It codes for CSVDRGSSYNEQFF.

The chain couples TRBV7-9 to TRBJ2-5; D possibly corresponds to TRBD2 (5 bases). V lost 2 bases to trimming and J lost 5 bases, with 9 bases between them. The CDR3 is 13 amino acids. CDR1 SEHNR and CDR2 FQNEAQ come from the germline V gene (reference sequence). The CDR3 here is CASSLYGGETQYF. The CDR3 coding sequence is TGTGCCAGCAGCTTATATGGCGGGGAGACCCAGTACTTC.

This clone was seen more than once but under ten times. The chain carries TRBV5-1 and TRBJ2-1; 13 nucleotides agree with TRBD2. The germline V gene has CDR1 SGHRS and CDR2 YFSETQ. V lost 5 bases to trimming and J lost 10 bases; unmatched junction nucleotides: 9. CDR3 length: 15 amino acids. CDR3 bases: TGCGCCAGCAGTCAGCGACTAGCGGGAGGCAGAGAGCAGTTCTTC. Translated: CASSQRLAGGREQFF. Variable domain in full (rest from reference TRBV5-1 and TRBJ2-1): KAGVTQTPRYLIKTRGQQVTLSCSPISGHRSVSWYQQTPGQGLQFLFEYFSETQRNKGNFPGRFSGRQFSNSRSEMNVSTLELGDSALYLCASSQRLAGGREQFFGPGTRLTVL.

This chain uses TRBV2 with TRBJ2-1; D possibly corresponds to TRBD2 (5 bases). Germline-derived CDR1 and CDR2 are SNHLY and FYNNEI. The CDR3 has 16 residues. The V gene lost 6 bases and the J gene lost 0 bases, with 15 bases spanning the gap. CDR3 bases: TGTGCCAGCAGCGCGCCGGAGGCGAGCTCCTACAATGAGCAGTTCTTC. It specifies CASSAPEASSYNEQFF.

This chain links TRBV7-8 with TRBJ1-1; the match to TRBD1 covers 8 bases. The CDR3 extends over 14 amino acids. The germline V gene encodes CDR1 SGHVS and CDR2 FQNEAQ. Trimming took 1 base from V and 5 from J; bases not matched to a gene: 3. The CDR3 loop is CASSLGRGLTEAFF. CDR3 coding DNA: TGTGCCAGCAGCTTAGGCAGGGGGCTGACTGAAGCTTTCTTT.

The V and J genes are TRBV11-3 and TRBJ2-4; the match to TRBD2 covers 8 bases. Trimming took 3 bases from V and 5 from J; bases not matched to a gene: 3. Germline CDR1 is SGHNT and CDR2 is YENEEA. This CDR3 region has 14 residues. The CDR3 nucleotides are TGTGCCAGCAGCTTGGCGGGAGGCCAAAACATTCAGTACTTC. This codes for CASSLAGGQNIQYF.

This clone showed up just a few times. The J gene is TRBJ2-6, the V gene TRBV19; tentatively, D is TRBD2 (5 bases). Between the trimmed V and J ends, which lost 8 bases and 2 bases, there was a span of 13 bases. CDR3 length: 15 amino acids. Germline CDR1 reads LNHDA; CDR2 reads SQIVND (reference sequence). This CDR3 is CASGGAHTGANVLTF. CDR3 in DNA: TGTGCCAGTGGAGGTGCTCACACTGGGGCCAACGTCCTGACTTTC.

There are a few counts of this clone. The chain couples TRBV10-3 to TRBJ1-6; D may be TRBD1 (6 bases). Germline CDR1 is ENHRY and CDR2 is SYGVKD. The CDR3 contains 15 residues. Trimming shortened V by 4 bases and J by 7 bases, and 14 bases separated the two germline ends. In DNA form, the CDR3 reads TGTGCCATCAGTGGAGGCGGACAGTTAAATTCACCCCTCCACTTT. Translated, it gives CAISGGGQLNSPLHF.

This chain uses TRBV9 with TRBJ1-2; tentative D call: TRBD1 (6 bases). The CDR3 is made up of 13 amino acids. The V end was cut by 6 bases, the J end by 6 bases, with 15 bases between. CDR1 and CDR2 (germline): SGDLS, YYNGEE. The CDR3 DNA reads as TGTGCCAGCATCGGAGTAGAGGGGGATGGCTACACCTTC. Translating gives CASIGVEGDGYTF.

The table lists this clone with a few counts. The chain combines TRBV6-5 with TRBJ1-5; D uncertain. This CDR3 comprises 13 residues. Germline loops: CDR1 MNHEY, CDR2 SVGAGI. Deletions cut 5 bases from V and 0 bases from J, with 5 bases between. The CDR3 region has the DNA TGTGCCAGCAGTGAGATTAGCAATCAGCCCCAGCATTTT. As protein: CASSEISNQPQHF.

The V gene is TRBV5-1, the J gene TRBJ2-2; D remains unclear. The V end was cut by 2 bases, the J end by 0 bases, with 5 bases between. Germline lookup yields CDR1 SGHRS and CDR2 YFSETQ. This CDR3 contains 14 residues. The CDR3 DNA sequence: TGCGCCAGCAGCTTTCTCGCGAACACCGGGGAGCTGTTTTTT. Protein sequence: CASSFLANTGELFF.

The chain couples TRBV14 to TRBJ1-5; D may be TRBD1 (5 bases). The V end lost 3 bases, the J end lost 1 base, and 13 bases lay between the germline ends. This CDR3 spans 16 amino acids. In germline, CDR1 is SGHDN, CDR2 FVKESK. CDR3 DNA sequence: TGTGCCAGCAGCCAGATAGGGGCGGCGAGCAATCAGCCCCAGCATTTT. Its protein product is CASSQIGAASNQPQHF.

CDR3 loop: CASGSRGTGNTIYF. CDR3 DNA sequence: TGTGCCAGCGGTTCCCGGGGGACTGGAAACACCATATATTTT. The rearrangement uses TRBV6-5 and TRBJ1-3; possible D gene TRBD1, 5 bases. Germline CDR1 and CDR2: MNHEY and SVGAGI. Deletions cut 8 bases from V and 2 bases from J, with 13 bases between. The CDR3 spans 14 residues.

The chain carries TRBV4-1 and TRBJ2-4, with 10 bases matching TRBD1. The CDR3 consists of 17 residues. Germline CDR1 MGHRA, CDR2 YSYEKL. V was clipped by 3 bases and J by 8 bases; unmatched bases: 13. CDR3 protein: CASSHTGTGQGLDIQYF. CDR3 bases: TGCGCCAGCAGCCATACAGGAACGGGACAGGGGTTAGACATTCAGTACTTC.

This clone has a handful of counts. This sample includes further DNA sequences coding for the same CDR3. The chain links TRBV6-5 to TRBJ1-2; perhaps TRBD1 as D (5 bases). CDR1 is MNHEY, CDR2 SVGAGI, per germline. Deletions cut 7 bases from V and 7 bases from J, with 13 bases between. CDR3 length: 12 amino acids. The CDR3 protein is CASIKTGGGYTF. CDR3 nucleotides: TGTGCCAGCATTAAAACCGGGGGTGGCTACACCTTC.